This is a list of T cell receptor beta chains from one sample in a study of identical twins. TCRdb re-called the 5' RACE reads with MiXCR, one entry per CDR3 protein. The sample contains 500,000 or so distinct CDR3 sequences, around an eighth of which appear only once. This sample also belongs to another study, concerning yellow fever vaccine responses in identical twins.

Sample: CD4+ T cells sorted from blood. These TCRs come from a woman aged 18-29 years in good health. CDR3s include the opening cysteine and the closing phenylalanine or tryptophan. D genes are given only for firm matches. Clone size is not always given. Where it is, it says once, few, many or a class for expanded clones.

TRBV11-2,TRBD2,few,TRBJ2-3,CASSLYGGALGDTQYF,TGTGCCAGCAGCTTATACGGGGGGGCCTTGGGAGATACGCAGTATTTT
TRBV20-1,NA,few,TRBJ2-2,CSATRSNTGELFF,TGCAGTGCTACTAGGTCCAACACCGGGGAGCTGTTTTTT
TRBV20-1,NA,few,TRBJ1-2,CSARAVGTNYGYTF,TGCAGTGCTAGAGCCGTAGGGACTAACTATGGCTACACCTTC
TRBV2,NA,few,TRBJ2-3,CASRPRDLSTDTQYF,TGTGCCAGCAGGCCCCGGGATCTATCCACAGATACGCAGTATTTT
TRBV4-2,NA,NA,TRBJ1-4,CASSQDSNEKLFF,TGTGCCAGCAGCCAAGATAGTAATGAAAAACTGTTTTTT
TRBV7-9,NA,few,TRBJ2-3,CASSASDTQYF,TGTGCCAGCAGCGCTTCAGATACGCAGTATTTT
TRBV11-2,TRBD1,NA,TRBJ2-1,CASSHRGVYEQFF,TGTGCCAGCAGTCACAGGGGCGTGTATGAGCAGTTCTTC
TRBV20-1,TRBD1,few,TRBJ1-5,CSAREGTGGDQPQHF,TGCAGTGCTAGAGAAGGGACAGGGGGCGATCAGCCCCAGCATTTT
TRBV12-3/TRBV12-4,NA,many,TRBJ2-1,CASSLPGLYNEQFF,TGTGCCAGCAGTCTTCCGGGACTGTACAATGAGCAGTTCTTC
TRBV7-9,TRBD2,NA,TRBJ2-1,CASSFSGGVYNEQFF,TGTGCCAGCAGCTTTAGCGGGGGAGTCTACAATGAGCAGTTCTTC
TRBV7-8,NA,NA,TRBJ1-4,CASRQTTKSNEKLFF,TGTGCCAGCAGACAAACGACAAAGTCAAATGAAAAACTGTTTTTT
TRBV15,TRBD2,few,TRBJ2-1,CATTVQRGLSDNEQFF,TGTGCCACCACCGTACAGCGGGGGCTATCAGACAATGAGCAGTTCTTC
TRBV7-2,NA,many,TRBJ2-7,CASSLGGLSSYEQYF,TGTGCCAGCAGCTTAGGTGGACTCTCCTCCTACGAGCAGTACTTC
TRBV5-1,TRBD2,few,TRBJ2-7,CASSSTTSGGAREQYF,TGCGCCAGCAGCTCCACGACTAGCGGGGGGGCCCGCGAGCAGTACTTC
TRBV5-5,TRBD1,many,TRBJ2-1,CASSGGTGSSYNEQFF,TGTGCCAGCAGCGGCGGGACAGGCAGCTCCTACAATGAGCAGTTCTTC
TRBV20-1,NA,few,TRBJ1-2,CSARDSQGRGYGYTF,TGCAGTGCTAGAGATAGTCAGGGTCGCGGCTATGGCTACACCTTC
TRBV7-9,NA,NA,TRBJ2-7,CASSLGGRASW,TGTGCCAGCAGCTTGGGTGGCAGGGCTTCTTGG
TRBV7-3,TRBD2,NA,TRBJ2-3,CASSPQTSSDTQYF,TGTGCCAGCAGCCCCCAGACTAGCTCAGATACGCAGTATTTT
TRBV4-1,NA,few,TRBJ2-7,CASSRLESGNYEQYF,TGCGCCAGCAGCCGACTCGAGTCAGGGAACTACGAGCAGTACTTC
TRBV19,NA,NA,TRBJ2-7,CASSIARGPYEQYF,TGTGCCAGTAGTATAGCCAGGGGACCCTACGAGCAGTACTTC
TRBV4-3,TRBD1,NA,TRBJ2-1,CASSQEGQRVNEQFF,TGCGCCAGCAGCCAAGAGGGACAGCGAGTCAATGAGCAGTTCTTC
TRBV3-1,NA,NA,TRBJ2-2,CASSQGGGGGTGELFF,TGTGCCAGCAGCCAAGGAGGGGGCGGGGGCACCGGGGAGCTGTTTTTT
TRBV30,TRBD1,NA,TRBJ2-7,CAWDRGNEQYF,TGTGCCTGGGACAGGGGTAACGAGCAGTACTTC
TRBV29-1,TRBD1,many,TRBJ2-1,CSAMGQGSYNEQFF,TGCAGCGCCATGGGACAGGGCTCCTACAATGAGCAGTTCTTC
TRBV10-3,TRBD1,few,TRBJ1-2,CAITNDRGLDNYGYTF,TGTGCCATTACAAATGACAGGGGCTTAGACAACTATGGCTACACCTTC
TRBV20-1,NA,NA,TRBJ2-1,CSARGDGSSYNEQFF,TGCAGTGCTAGAGGTGACGGGAGCTCCTACAATGAGCAGTTCTTC
TRBV11-2,NA,NA,TRBJ2-6,CASSSLLGHGANVLTF,TGTGCCAGCAGCTCCCTTCTGGGGCACGGGGCCAACGTCCTGACTTTC
TRBV2,TRBD1,few,TRBJ2-3,CASRSDRGGPYGTDTQYF,TGTGCCAGCAGATCCGACAGAGGGGGCCCTTACGGCACAGATACGCAGTATTTT
TRBV4-3,NA,NA,TRBJ2-3,CASSQGRGRPTDTQYF,TGCGCCAGCAGCCAAGGTCGGGGCAGGCCCACAGATACGCAGTATTTT
TRBV7-2,NA,NA,TRBJ2-2,CASSALAANTGELFF,TGTGCCAGCAGCGCCTTAGCGGCGAACACCGGGGAGCTGTTTTTT
TRBV29-1,NA,few,TRBJ2-3,CSVERGSDTQYF,TGCAGCGTTGAACGGGGTTCAGATACGCAGTATTTT
TRBV5-1,NA,NA,TRBJ1-6,CASSLRAGPGSPLHF,TGCGCCAGCAGCTTAAGGGCAGGACCCGGTTCACCCCTCCACTTT
TRBV29-1,TRBD2,few,TRBJ2-7,CSVEGTSGSYEQYF,TGCAGCGTTGAAGGGACTAGCGGTTCCTACGAGCAGTACTTC
TRBV19,NA,NA,TRBJ2-7,CASSPRGQISSYEQYF,TGTGCCAGTAGTCCTCGGGGTCAGATTAGCTCCTACGAGCAGTACTTC
TRBV12-3/TRBV12-4,TRBD1,few,TRBJ1-6,CASSPDRTGLSYNSPLHF,TGTGCCAGCAGTCCCGATCGGACAGGACTCTCCTATAATTCACCCCTCCACTTT
TRBV5-1,NA,NA,TRBJ2-5,CASKNPDGGAGEETQYF,TGCGCCAGCAAAAATCCCGACGGTGGGGCAGGGGAAGAGACCCAGTACTTC
TRBV5-1,NA,few,TRBJ2-3,CASSWRSSTSTDTQYF,TGCGCCAGCAGCTGGAGATCTTCGACTAGCACAGATACGCAGTATTTT
TRBV3-1,NA,few,TRBJ2-3,CASSQRISGALDTQYF,TGTGCCAGCAGCCAAAGAATCTCTGGAGCCCTAGATACGCAGTATTTT
TRBV20-1,NA,NA,TRBJ2-5,CSAGGTVQETQYF,TGCAGTGCTGGAGGGACAGTCCAAGAGACCCAGTACTTC
TRBV5-1,NA,NA,TRBJ1-5,CASSLARGTQPQHF,TGCGCCAGCAGCTTGGCCAGAGGAACCCAGCCCCAGCATTTT
TRBV3-1,NA,many,TRBJ1-1,CASSQALNTEAFF,TGTGCCAGCAGCCAAGCGCTGAACACTGAAGCTTTCTTT
TRBV29-1,TRBD2,NA,TRBJ2-2,CSVDGTSGRVLTGELFF,TGCAGCGTTGACGGGACTAGCGGGAGGGTTTTAACCGGGGAGCTGTTTTTT
TRBV5-1,TRBD1,NA,TRBJ2-3,CASSPDRVSDTQYF,TGCGCCAGCTCCCCGGACAGGGTGTCAGATACGCAGTATTTT
TRBV14,TRBD2,NA,TRBJ2-1,CASSQVLAGVVRNEQFF,TGTGCCAGCAGCCAAGTACTAGCGGGAGTCGTTAGAAATGAGCAGTTCTTC
TRBV6-1,TRBD2,few,TRBJ2-5,CASSGLAGETQYF,TGTGCCAGCAGTGGACTAGCGGGAGAGACCCAGTACTTC
TRBV30,TRBD1,NA,TRBJ2-5,CAWGRKGQETQYF,TGTGCCTGGGGGCGGAAGGGACAGGAGACCCAGTACTTC
TRBV5-1,NA,many,TRBJ2-5,CASSLAENRQETQYF,TGCGCCAGCAGCTTGGCCGAGAACAGGCAAGAGACCCAGTACTTC
TRBV27,NA,NA,TRBJ2-5,CASSFGQGKGETQYF,TGTGCCAGCAGTTTCGGGCAGGGGAAGGGGGAGACCCAGTACTTC
TRBV3-1,TRBD1,many,TRBJ1-1,CASSPEGTVRTEAFF,TGTGCCAGCAGCCCAGAGGGGACAGTTAGGACTGAAGCTTTCTTT
TRBV3-1,NA,few,TRBJ2-2,CASSPHRMNTGELFF,TGTGCCAGCAGCCCTCACAGAATGAACACCGGGGAGCTGTTTTTT
TRBV4-3,NA,NA,TRBJ2-7,CASSQALPWGQFGYEQYF,TGCGCCAGCAGCCAAGCCCTTCCGTGGGGGCAATTCGGCTACGAGCAGTACTTC
TRBV3-1,NA,few,TRBJ2-2,CASSQGVGDRTGELFF,TGTGCCAGCAGCCAAGGAGTCGGGGACCGGACCGGGGAGCTGTTTTTT
TRBV30,NA,NA,TRBJ2-7,CAWRMTQTYEQYF,TGTGCCTGGAGGATGACACAAACCTACGAGCAGTACTTC
TRBV20-1,TRBD2,NA,TRBJ2-1,CSARASGNLGNEQFF,TGCAGTGCTAGAGCCAGCGGGAATCTAGGGAATGAGCAGTTCTTC
TRBV27,NA,NA,TRBJ2-1,CASSFERPNYNEQFF,TGTGCCAGCAGTTTTGAGCGACCAAACTACAATGAGCAGTTCTTC
TRBV20-1,NA,NA,TRBJ2-4,CSAPKSLGAGIGNIQYF,TGCAGTGCCCCGAAGAGCTTAGGGGCTGGGATAGGGAACATTCAGTACTTC
TRBV20-1,NA,NA,TRBJ2-5,CSARRGPQETQYF,TGCAGTGCTAGGCGGGGACCGCAAGAGACCCAGTACTTC